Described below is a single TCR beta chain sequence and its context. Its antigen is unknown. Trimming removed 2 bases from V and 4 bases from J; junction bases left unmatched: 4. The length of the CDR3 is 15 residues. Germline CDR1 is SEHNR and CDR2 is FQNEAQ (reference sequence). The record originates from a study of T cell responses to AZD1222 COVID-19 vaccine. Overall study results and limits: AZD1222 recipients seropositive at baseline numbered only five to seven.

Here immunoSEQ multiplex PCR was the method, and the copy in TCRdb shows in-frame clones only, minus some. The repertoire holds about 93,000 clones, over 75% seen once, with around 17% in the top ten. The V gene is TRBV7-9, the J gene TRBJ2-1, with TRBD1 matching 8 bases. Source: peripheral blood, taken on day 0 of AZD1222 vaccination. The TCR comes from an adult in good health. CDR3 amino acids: CASSLTGQGYNEQFF. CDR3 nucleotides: TGTGCCAGCAGCTTAACAGGACAGGGTTACAATGAGCAGTTCTTC.